A single sample is the source of the 7 T cell receptor beta chains below, sequenced in a study of early T cells in non-severe SARS-CoV-2 infection. MiXCR was run by TCRdb on the 5' RACE reads, yielding one entry per CDR3 protein. Of around 48,000 distinct CDR3 sequences listed, roughly an eighth were seen once; the top ten hold roughly a tenth. The specimen sequenced was whole blood. All receptors derive from an adult who was a healthcare worker with PCR-confirmed SARS-CoV-2 infection or an uninfected control (not recorded which).

This clonotype was found many times. This chain joins TRBV29-1 and TRBJ2-3, with D perhaps matching TRBD2 (6 bases). CDR1 and CDR2 from the germline V gene are SQVTM and ANQGSEA. The germline V and J ends were trimmed by 7 bases and 1 base, with 6 bases remaining between them. The CDR3 has 11 residues. CDR3 sequence: CSGGGTDTQYF. The CDR3 DNA sequence: TGCAGCGGGGGGGGCACAGATACGCAGTATTTT.

This clonotype was seen repeatedly, ten times or more. The chain links TRBV14 to TRBJ1-4; D gene ambiguous. The V gene's germline CDR1 is SGHDN and CDR2 FVKESK. This CDR3 has 13 residues. Trimming took off 1 base at V and 6 bases at J, with 6 bases between the two ends. This CDR3 is CASSQVIHEKLFF. CDR3 nucleotide sequence: TGTGCCAGCAGCCAAGTGATTCATGAAAAACTGTTTTTT.

In this sample, this clonotype turned up many times. The chain links TRBV11-1 to TRBJ1-1; D ambiguous. V lost 1 base to trimming and J lost 4 bases, with 7 bases between them. Germline V gene lookup returns CDR1 SGHAT and CDR2 FQDESV (reference sequence). The CDR3 extends over 13 amino acids. The CDR3 reads CASSLVRSTEAFF. CDR3 DNA: TGTGCCAGCAGCTTAGTACGCAGCACTGAAGCTTTCTTT. The whole variable domain, filled in from reference TRBV11-1 and TRBJ1-1, reads EAEVAQSPRYKITEKSQAVAFWCDPISGHATLYWYRQILGQGPELLVQFQDESVVDDSQLPKDRFSAERLKGVDSTLKIQPAELGDSAMYLCASSLVRSTEAFFGQGTRLTVV.

This clonotype was seen ten or more times. An end of the junction differs from the germline gene, which may be a read error. J is TRBJ1-1 and V is TRBV6-5; D gene unclear. CDR1 is MNHEY and CDR2 is SVGAGI in the germline V gene. CDR3 length: 15 residues. CDR3 in DNA: TGTGCCAGCAGTTATTCCCAACTAGGGAACACTGAAGTTTTCTTT. It codes for CASSYSQLGNTEVFF.

This clonotype has a count of ten or more. The chain uses TRBV6-5 and TRBJ1-4; D not certain. CDR1 and CDR2 (germline): MNHEY, SVGAGI. V was cut by 6 bases and J by 10 bases, with 15 bases left in between. The CDR3 is made up of 13 amino acids. Here the CDR3 reads CASSFERGGKLFF. CDR3 DNA sequence: TGTGCCAGCAGCTTCGAAAGAGGCGGAAAACTGTTTTTT.

This chain links TRBV29-1 with TRBJ2-7; D unresolved. Per germline, CDR1 SQVTM and CDR2 ANQGSEA. This CDR3 comprises 11 residues. Trimming took off 0 bases at V and 4 bases at J, with 4 bases between the two ends. The CDR3 here is CSVEDPYEQYF. The DNA of the CDR3 is TGCAGCGTTGAAGACCCGTACGAGCAGTACTTC.

This clonotype was observed a few times. The chain recombines TRBV2 with TRBJ1-2; 8 bases match TRBD1. V shed 11 bases and J 6 bases; nucleotides not matched to a gene: 17. Per germline, CDR1 SNHLY and CDR2 FYNNEI. The CDR3 consists of 15 residues. CDR3 in amino acids: CAGIKDRAIADGYTF. CDR3 in DNA: TGTGCCGGGATTAAGGACAGGGCGATTGCTGATGGCTACACCTTC.